This entry concerns a single TCR beta chain. CDR1 is GTSNPN, CDR2 SVGIG, per germline (reference sequence). This CDR3 has 14 amino acids. With 3 bases clipped from V and 5 bases from J, the junction kept 3 bases outside the gene matches. The record originates from a study of blood T cell repertoires in COVID-19. Study-level background: The cDNA or gDNA used as material had been derived from T cells, B-cell-depleted T cells, or PBMCs.

Clones were sequenced by immunoSEQ multiplex PCR, and TCRdb holds only the in-frame ones, with some missing. The sample gives 100,000 to 120,000 clones, roughly 85% of which show up once; 4% to 5% is in the top ten. The sample consisted of peripheral blood. V gene TRBV30 combines with J gene TRBJ1-6; 8 bases fit TRBD1. The sequence derives from a human donor in a cohort sampled during active COVID-19. The CDR3 loop reads CAWSTTGDNSPLHF. CDR3 in DNA: TGTGCCTGGAGCACGACAGGGGATAATTCACCCCTCCACTTT.